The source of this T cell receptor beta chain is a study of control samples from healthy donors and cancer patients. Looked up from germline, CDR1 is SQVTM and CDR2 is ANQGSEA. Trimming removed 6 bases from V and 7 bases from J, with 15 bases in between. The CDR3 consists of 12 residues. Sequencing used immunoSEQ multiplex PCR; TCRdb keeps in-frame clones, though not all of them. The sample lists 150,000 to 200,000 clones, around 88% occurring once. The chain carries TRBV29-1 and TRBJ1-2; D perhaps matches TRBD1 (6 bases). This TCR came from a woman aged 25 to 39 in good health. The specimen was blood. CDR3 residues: CSVGTGLGGYTF. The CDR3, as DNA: TGCAGCGTAGGAACAGGGTTGGGTGGCTACACCTTC.